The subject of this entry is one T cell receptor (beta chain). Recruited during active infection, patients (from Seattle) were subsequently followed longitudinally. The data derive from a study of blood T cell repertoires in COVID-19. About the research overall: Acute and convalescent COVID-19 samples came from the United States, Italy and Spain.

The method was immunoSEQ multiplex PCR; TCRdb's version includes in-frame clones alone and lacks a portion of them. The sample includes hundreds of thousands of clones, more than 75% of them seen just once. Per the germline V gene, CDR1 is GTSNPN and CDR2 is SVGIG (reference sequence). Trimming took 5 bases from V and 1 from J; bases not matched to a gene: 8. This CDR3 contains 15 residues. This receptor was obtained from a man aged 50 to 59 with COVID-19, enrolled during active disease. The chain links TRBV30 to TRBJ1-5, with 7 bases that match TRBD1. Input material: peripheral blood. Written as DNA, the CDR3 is TGTGCCTGGGCCCCGGGACAGACGAGCAATCAGCCCCAGCATTTT. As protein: CAWAPGQTSNQPQHF. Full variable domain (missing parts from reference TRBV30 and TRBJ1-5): SQTIHQWPATLVQPVGSPLSLECTVEGTSNPNLYWYRQAAGRGLQLLFYSVGIGQISSEVPQNLSASRPQDRQFILSSKKLLLSDSGFYLCAWAPGQTSNQPQHFGDGTRLSIL.